A single sample gave rise to the 9 T cell receptor beta chains below, sequenced in a study of T-cell reconstitution after alpha-beta-depleted transplantation in children. A library of TCRbeta sequences, prepared with unique molecular identifiers, was generated. One entry per CDR3 protein, called by TCRdb with MiXCR from the PCR reads. The repertoire holds almost 250,000 distinct CDR3 sequences, with roughly a quarter as singletons. The sample in question was PBMCs, obtained before TCRalphabeta/CD19-depleted stem cell transplant. Receptors were obtained from a girl aged 2-10 years with Fanconi anemia, due to receive a stem cell transplant.

In its sample, this clonotype was seen a few times. The junction departs from germline at one end; a sequencing error may be responsible. The chain couples TRBV5-1 to TRBJ1-2; D not resolved. Germline loops: CDR1 SGHRS, CDR2 YFSETQ. The CDR3 is 12 residues long. In DNA form, the CDR3 reads TGCGCCAGCAGCTTGGACAGCCACAGCCTCCGCTTC. Its protein product is CASSLDSHSLRF.

This clonotype was found a few times. This chain uses TRBV15 with TRBJ2-2; 12 bases agree with TRBD1. Germline CDR1 and CDR2: LNHNV and YYDKDF (reference sequence). This CDR3 has 15 amino acids. V shed 7 bases and J 4 bases; nucleotides not matched to a gene: 4. The CDR3 protein is CATKGTGGVTGELFF. The CDR3, as DNA: TGTGCCACCAAGGGGACAGGGGGCGTCACCGGGGAGCTGTTTTTT. The full variable domain, with the rest looked up from reference TRBV15 and TRBJ2-2, is DAMVIQNPRYQVTQFGKPVTLSCSQTLNHNVMYWYQQKSSQAPKLLFHYYDKDFNNEADTPDNFQSRRPNTSFCFLDIRSPGLGDTAMYLCATKGTGGVTGELFFGEGSRLTVL.

In this sample, this clonotype turned up many times. The J gene is TRBJ2-2, the V gene TRBV5-1, with TRBD2 matching over 9 bases. The CDR3 sequence is 16 residues long. The germline V gene has CDR1 SGHRS and CDR2 YFSETQ. J was trimmed by 5 bases and V by 0 bases; bases with no gene match: 5. Written as DNA, the CDR3 is TGCGCCAGCAGCTTGGGGCTAGCGGGACCAACCGGGGAGCTGTTTTTT. It is translated as CASSLGLAGPTGELFF.

This clonotype was recorded at least ten times. The rearrangement joins TRBV29-1 to TRBJ2-3, with 11 bases fitting TRBD2. Germline V CDR1 and CDR2: SQVTM, ANQGSEA. The ends lost 3 bases at V and 2 bases at J; junction bases unmatched: 7. The CDR3 covers 16 residues. The CDR3 sequence is CSVDSGSGGATDTQYF. The CDR3 nucleotides are TGCAGCGTTGATTCTGGTAGCGGGGGGGCCACAGATACGCAGTATTTT.

The chain has TRBV10-2 and TRBJ2-7; TRBD1 agrees at 8 bases. The CDR3 is made up of 15 amino acids. V shed 9 bases, J shed 4 bases, and the junction held 14 bases outside the gene matches. CDR1 is WSHSY and CDR2 is SAAADI in the germline V gene. The CDR3 here is CASLSPGTGLYEQYF. DNA for the CDR3: TGCGCCAGTCTAAGCCCCGGGACAGGCCTATACGAGCAGTACTTC.

This clonotype came up many times. The rearrangement joins TRBV29-1 to TRBJ1-2; 7 positions agree with TRBD1. CDR3 size: 14 residues. Looked up from germline, CDR1 is SQVTM and CDR2 is ANQGSEA. V lost 5 bases to trimming and J lost 4 bases; unmatched junction nucleotides: 10. DNA of the CDR3: TGCAGCGTTAAGGGGGCAGGCCTAATCTATGGCTACACCTTC. The encoded protein is CSVKGAGLIYGYTF.

In its sample, this clonotype was seen many times. J is TRBJ2-7 and V is TRBV15; D gene uncertain. This CDR3 has 14 residues. Germline CDR1 is LNHNV and CDR2 is YYDKDF (reference sequence). Trimming stripped 1 base from V and 0 bases from J, with 7 bases between. The CDR3 region has the DNA TGTGCCACCAGCAGAGCGCGGACCTCCTACGAGCAGTACTTC. This translates into CATSRARTSYEQYF.

This clonotype was found many times. The chain has TRBV21-1 and TRBJ2-5; the table's TRBD2 call for D was not verified on the DNA. TRBV21-1 corresponds to a pseudogene. The CDR3 length is 15 residues. The CDR3, as DNA: TGTGCCAGCAGCAAAGATTCCCGCACCCAAGAGACCCAGTACTTC. Translating gives CASSKDSRTQETQYF.

This chain uses TRBV20-1 with TRBJ1-1; 7 bases match TRBD1. V trimming: 3 bases; J trimming: 4 bases; junction bases outside the gene matches: 5. This CDR3 is 13 amino acids long. CDR1 is DFQATT and CDR2 is SNEGSKA in the germline V gene (reference sequence). In nucleotides, the CDR3 is TGCAGTGCTAGCAAGTCAGGGGGCACTGAAGCTTTCTTT. The encoded protein is CSASKSGGTEAFF.